This T cell receptor beta chain came from a study of blood T cell repertoires in COVID-19. Study at large: From the United States, Italy and Spain came samples of acute and convalescent COVID-19. From T cells, B-cell-depleted T cells, or PBMCs came the material, which was cDNA or gDNA.

Those enrolled in Seattle joined during active infection and were followed longitudinally afterward. The CDR3 is 12 amino acids. CDR1 is SGHTA and CDR2 is FQGNSA in the germline V gene. Trimming took 2 bases from V and 6 from J, leaving 8 bases between them. Method: immunoSEQ multiplex PCR; TCRdb's copy keeps in-frame clones and lacks some. The data show more than 150,000 clones, about 86% seen once. The chain uses TRBV7-2 and TRBJ2-7, with a weak D call TRBD1 (5 bases). The sequencing sample was made of peripheral blood. The sequence was obtained from a woman aged 70-85 years with COVID-19, enrolled during active disease. DNA for the CDR3: TGTGCCAGCAGCTTAAGGGGTGGCGAGCAGTACTTC. Amino acid sequence: CASSLRGGEQYF.